The following is a T cell receptor (beta chain) sequence with its context. This sample was included in a study of blood T cell repertoires in COVID-19. Whole-study context: The samples span acute and convalescent COVID-19 from the United States, Italy and Spain. T cells, B-cell-depleted T cells, or PBMCs supplied cDNA or gDNA.

Germline CDR1 and CDR2: KGHSH and LQKENI. The CDR3 consists of 16 residues. J lost 2 bases, V lost 6 bases, and 9 bases had no gene match. The authors' processing: It was from reference gene primer amplification that nucleated cell counts were estimated. Profiling relied on immunoSEQ multiplex PCR, and the TCRdb table lists in-frame clones only, not all of them. Clonal size and the V and J genes are those of that table, whereas D and trimming came from the DNA. Among some 140,000 clones listed, around 88% were seen once. The clonotype comes from a man aged 45 to 65 with active or convalescent COVID-19. Input material: peripheral blood. The V and J genes are TRBV18 and TRBJ1-1, with TRBD1 identical over 10 bases. The CDR3 spells CASSLGQGEANTEAFF. CDR3 DNA sequence: TGTGCCAGCTCCCTCGGACAGGGGGAGGCCAACACTGAAGCTTTCTTT.